The clone carrying this T cell receptor (beta chain) was detected a few times. Antigen specificity is unknown. This entry is derived from a study of T cells after yellow fever vaccination. Study observations and caveats: Any FACS-sorted repertoire could hold abundant clonotypes that contaminate it from the bulk population.

Per the germline V gene, CDR1 is SGHKS and CDR2 is YYEKEE (reference sequence). V was shortened by 3 bases and J by 2 bases, with 12 bases between the two germline ends. This CDR3 has 15 residues. TCRdb redid the calling of the 5' RACE reads with MiXCR, one entry per CDR3 protein. The sample carries about 320,000 distinct CDR3 sequences, about 6.9% recorded once. Sequencing was performed on PBMCs, taken 35 to 50 days after the first yellow fever vaccination. This sequence originates from a man younger than 35 who received the YFV17D yellow fever vaccine. The V call is TRBV5-5, the J call TRBJ2-1; D is tentatively TRBD1 or TRBD2 (5 bases each). The CDR3 region has the DNA TGTGCCAGCAGCTGGTCGGGGCAACCCTACAATGAGCAGTTCTTC. This sequence encodes CASSWSGQPYNEQFF.